These 7 T cell receptor beta chains came from one sample sequenced in a study of CD8+CD57+ T cells in acquired aplastic anemia. CDR3 and TCR beta VDJ profiling relied on genomic DNA as the template. TCRdb re-derived calls from the reads in MiXCR, one entry per CDR3 protein. The sample shows about 150,000 distinct CDR3 sequences, about 48% of them seen only once. By flow cytometry, patients selected for sequencing had shown an expansion of CD8+CD57+ cells. Sample: sorted CD4+, CD8+, or CD8+CD57+ T cells (not recorded which) from PBMCs. The source is a human donor with aplastic anemia.

Points on this clonotype: Given a much more abundant clone one base away, this may be a read error. The chain has TRBV11-2 and TRBJ2-5; 7 bases align to TRBD1. CDR3 length: 16 amino acids. Germline CDR1 SGHAT, CDR2 FQNNGV. The CDR3 DNA follows: TGTGCCAGCGGCTTCCCGGACAGGACCTATCCGGAGACCCAGTACTTC. Translation: CASGFPDRTYPETQYF.

This chain connects TRBV4-3 to TRBJ2-1; 12 bases fit TRBD2. With 4 bases clipped from V and 2 bases from J, the junction kept 3 bases outside the gene matches. The CDR3 covers 16 residues. Looked up from germline, CDR1 is LGHNA and CDR2 is YSLEER. In DNA form, the CDR3 reads TGCGCCAGCAGCCCGGGACTAGCGGGTGCCTACAATGAGCAGTTCTTC. Encoded protein: CASSPGLAGAYNEQFF.

This clonotype was picked up one time. V and J are TRBV20-1 and TRBJ1-2, with 11 bases identical to TRBD1. The ends lost 3 bases at V and 4 bases at J; junction bases unmatched: 4. Germline V CDR1 and CDR2: DFQATT, SNEGSKA (reference sequence). The CDR3 has 14 residues. The CDR3 region is CSASGDRGTYGYTF. CDR3 nucleotide sequence: TGCAGTGCTAGCGGGGACAGGGGGACCTATGGCTACACCTTC.

This clonotype has ten or more counts. The V gene is TRBV4-2, the J gene TRBJ1-2, with 7 bases identical to TRBD1. V shed 0 bases and J 5 bases; nucleotides not matched to a gene: 15. Germline loops: CDR1 LGHNA, CDR2 YNFKEQ. The CDR3 is 18 residues long. Written as DNA, the CDR3 is TGTGCCAGCAGCCAAGAGGAGTTCTCGGACAGGCTGCGGTATGGCTACACCTTC. The encoded protein is CASSQEEFSDRLRYGYTF.

Turning to this clonotype: Being one base from a much bigger clone, this may be a read error. V is TRBV6-4 and J is TRBJ1-1; possibly TRBD1 for D (6 bases). This CDR3 spans 14 amino acids. Germline V lookup: CDR1 MRHNA, CDR2 SNTAGT. The CDR3 DNA reads TGTGCCAGCAGTCTAGGGGGGGAGGGCACTGAAGCTCTCTTT. Protein product: CASSLGGEGTEALF.

J is TRBJ2-7 and V is TRBV14; D is uncertain. V was trimmed by 0 bases and J by 10 bases, leaving 16 bases between them. CDR3 length: 14 residues. Per the germline V gene, CDR1 is SGHDN and CDR2 is FVKESK. The CDR3 region has the DNA TGTGCCAGCAGCCAAGATCCGGGCCCCTACAAACAGTACTTC. Translating gives CASSQDPGPYKQYF.

The V gene is TRBV4-1, the J gene TRBJ2-6; D call uncertain. Germline CDR1 reads MGHRA; CDR2 reads YSYEKL. The V and J ends lost 7 bases and 0 bases respectively, with 7 bases between them. The CDR3 runs 14 residues. The CDR3 spells CASMTVSGANVLTF. DNA for the CDR3: TGCGCCAGCATGACTGTCTCTGGGGCCAACGTCCTGACTTTC.